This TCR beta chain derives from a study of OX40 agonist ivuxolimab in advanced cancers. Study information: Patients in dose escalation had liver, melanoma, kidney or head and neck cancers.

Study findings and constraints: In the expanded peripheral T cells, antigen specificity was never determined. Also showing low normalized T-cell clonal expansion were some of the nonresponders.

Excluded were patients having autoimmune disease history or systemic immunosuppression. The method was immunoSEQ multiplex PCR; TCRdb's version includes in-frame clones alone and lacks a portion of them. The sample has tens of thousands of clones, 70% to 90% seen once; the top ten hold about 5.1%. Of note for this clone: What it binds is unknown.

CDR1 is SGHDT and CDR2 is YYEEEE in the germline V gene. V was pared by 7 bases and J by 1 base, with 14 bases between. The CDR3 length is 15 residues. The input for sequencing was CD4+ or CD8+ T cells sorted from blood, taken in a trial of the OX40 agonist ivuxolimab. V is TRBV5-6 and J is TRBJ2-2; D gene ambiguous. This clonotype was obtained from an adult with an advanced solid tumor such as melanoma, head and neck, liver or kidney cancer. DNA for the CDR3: TGTGCCAGCCAGCTGGCTCCTGGGAACACCGGGGAGCTGTTTTTT. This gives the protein CASQLAPGNTGELFF.